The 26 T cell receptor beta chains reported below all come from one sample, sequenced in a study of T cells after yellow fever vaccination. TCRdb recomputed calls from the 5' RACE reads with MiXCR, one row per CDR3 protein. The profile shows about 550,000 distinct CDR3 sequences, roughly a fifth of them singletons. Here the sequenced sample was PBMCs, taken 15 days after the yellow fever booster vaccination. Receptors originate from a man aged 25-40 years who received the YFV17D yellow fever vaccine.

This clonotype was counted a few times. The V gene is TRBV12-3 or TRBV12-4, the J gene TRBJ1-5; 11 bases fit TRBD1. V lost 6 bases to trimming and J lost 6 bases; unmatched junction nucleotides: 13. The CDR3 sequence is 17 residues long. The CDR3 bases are TGTGCCAGCAGCCACCCCCGGACAGGGGGCGTCGGTCAGCCCCAGCATTTT. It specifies CASSHPRTGGVGQPQHF.

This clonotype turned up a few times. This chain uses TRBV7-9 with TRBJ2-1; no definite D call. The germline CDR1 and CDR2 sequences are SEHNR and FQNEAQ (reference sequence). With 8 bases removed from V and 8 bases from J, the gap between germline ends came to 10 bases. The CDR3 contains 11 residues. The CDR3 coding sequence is TGTGCCAGCGGCGTCTCCGATGAGCAGTTCTTC. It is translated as CASGVSDEQFF.

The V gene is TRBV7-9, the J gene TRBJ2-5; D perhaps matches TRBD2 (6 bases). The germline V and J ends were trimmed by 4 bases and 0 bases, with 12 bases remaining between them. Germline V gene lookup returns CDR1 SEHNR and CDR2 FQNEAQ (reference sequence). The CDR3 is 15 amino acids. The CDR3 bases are TGTGCCAGCAGCTCCCCGGGCGGGGACCAAGAGACCCAGTACTTC. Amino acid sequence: CASSSPGGDQETQYF.

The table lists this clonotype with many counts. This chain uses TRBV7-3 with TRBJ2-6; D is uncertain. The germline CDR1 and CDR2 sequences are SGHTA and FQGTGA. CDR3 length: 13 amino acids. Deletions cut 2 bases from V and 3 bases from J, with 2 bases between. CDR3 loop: CASSLGGANVLTF. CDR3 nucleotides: TGTGCCAGCAGCTTAGGTGGGGCCAACGTCCTGACTTTC.

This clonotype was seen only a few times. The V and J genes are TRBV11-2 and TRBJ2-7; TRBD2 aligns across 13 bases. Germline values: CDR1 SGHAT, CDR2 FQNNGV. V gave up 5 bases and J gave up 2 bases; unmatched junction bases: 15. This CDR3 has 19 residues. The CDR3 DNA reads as TGTGCCAGCAGCACTTACCCGGGACTAGCGGGACATATACCCTACGAGCAGTACTTC. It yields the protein CASSTYPGLAGHIPYEQYF.

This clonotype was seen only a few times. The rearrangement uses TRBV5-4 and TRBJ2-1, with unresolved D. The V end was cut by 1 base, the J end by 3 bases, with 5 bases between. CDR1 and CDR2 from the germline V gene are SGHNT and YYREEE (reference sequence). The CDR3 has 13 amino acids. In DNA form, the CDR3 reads TGTGCCAGCAGCTTGCCAGTCTACAATGAGCAGTTCTTC. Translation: CASSLPVYNEQFF.

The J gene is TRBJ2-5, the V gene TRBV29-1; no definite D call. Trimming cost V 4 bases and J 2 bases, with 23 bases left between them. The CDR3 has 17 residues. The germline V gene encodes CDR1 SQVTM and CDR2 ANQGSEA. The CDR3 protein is CSVVRPRIEIWQETQYF. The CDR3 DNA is TGCAGCGTTGTTCGCCCTAGGATTGAGATATGGCAAGAGACCCAGTACTTC.

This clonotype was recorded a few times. The CDR3 loop is CASSTQTGTGTGELFF. The CDR3 DNA reads as TGTGCCAGCAGCACTCAGACAGGGACGGGCACCGGGGAGCTGTTTTTT. The rearrangement joins TRBV7-3 to TRBJ2-2; 7 positions match TRBD1. V shed 5 bases, J shed 4 bases, and the junction held 10 bases outside the gene matches. CDR1 is SGHTA and CDR2 is FQGTGA in the germline V gene. The CDR3 spans 16 residues.

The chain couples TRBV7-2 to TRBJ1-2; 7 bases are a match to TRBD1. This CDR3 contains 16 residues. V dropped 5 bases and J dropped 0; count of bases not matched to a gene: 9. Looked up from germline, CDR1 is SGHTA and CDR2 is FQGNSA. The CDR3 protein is CASSPRTGGSNYGYTF. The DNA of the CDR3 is TGTGCCAGCAGCCCTAGGACAGGAGGCTCTAACTATGGCTACACCTTC.

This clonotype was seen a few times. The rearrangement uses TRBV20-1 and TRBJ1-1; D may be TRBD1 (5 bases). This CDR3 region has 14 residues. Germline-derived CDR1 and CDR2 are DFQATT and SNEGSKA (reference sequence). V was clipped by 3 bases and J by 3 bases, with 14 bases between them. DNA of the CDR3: TGCAGTGCTAGTGACGGGGGAAGGGACACTGAAGCTTTCTTT. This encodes CSASDGGRDTEAFF.

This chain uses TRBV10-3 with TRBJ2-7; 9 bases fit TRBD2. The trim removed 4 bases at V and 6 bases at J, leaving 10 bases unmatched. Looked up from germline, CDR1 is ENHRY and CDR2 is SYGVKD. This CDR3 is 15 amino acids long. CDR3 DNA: TGTGCCATCAGTGCGGCGGGAGGGCTTGAAGGCGAGCAGTACTTC. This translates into CAISAAGGLEGEQYF.

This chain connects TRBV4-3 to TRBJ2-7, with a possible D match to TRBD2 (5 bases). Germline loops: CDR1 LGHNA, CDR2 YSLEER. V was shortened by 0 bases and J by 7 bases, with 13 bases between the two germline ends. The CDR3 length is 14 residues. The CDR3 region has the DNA TGCGCCAGCAGCCAAGATAGGAGGTCCCCTGAGCAGTACTTC. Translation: CASSQDRRSPEQYF.

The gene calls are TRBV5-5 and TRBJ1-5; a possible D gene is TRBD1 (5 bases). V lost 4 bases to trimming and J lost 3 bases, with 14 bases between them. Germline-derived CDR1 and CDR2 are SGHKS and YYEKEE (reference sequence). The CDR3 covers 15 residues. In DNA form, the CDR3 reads TGTGCCAGCAGCAGCGGGACTCTTCCCAATCAGCCCCAGCATTTT. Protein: CASSSGTLPNQPQHF.

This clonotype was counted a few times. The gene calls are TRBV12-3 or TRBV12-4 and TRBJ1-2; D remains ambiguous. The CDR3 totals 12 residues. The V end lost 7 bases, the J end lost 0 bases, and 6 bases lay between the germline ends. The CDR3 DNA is TGTGCCAGCACCACAGCTAACTATGGCTACACCTTC. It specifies CASTTANYGYTF.

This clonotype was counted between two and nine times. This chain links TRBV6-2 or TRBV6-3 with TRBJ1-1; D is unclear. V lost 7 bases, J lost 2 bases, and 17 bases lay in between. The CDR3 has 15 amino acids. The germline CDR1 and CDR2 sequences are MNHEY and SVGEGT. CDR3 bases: TGTGCCAGCACCGATCCATCCTCGGGAAACACTGAAGCTTTCTTT. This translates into CASTDPSSGNTEAFF.

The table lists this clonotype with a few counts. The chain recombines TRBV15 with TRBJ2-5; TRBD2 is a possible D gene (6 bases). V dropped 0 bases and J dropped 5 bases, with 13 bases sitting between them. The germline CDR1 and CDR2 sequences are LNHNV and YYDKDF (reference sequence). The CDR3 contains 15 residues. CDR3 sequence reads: CATSRDGTAWETQYF. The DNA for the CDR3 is TGTGCCACCAGCAGAGATGGGACTGCGTGGGAGACCCAGTACTTC.

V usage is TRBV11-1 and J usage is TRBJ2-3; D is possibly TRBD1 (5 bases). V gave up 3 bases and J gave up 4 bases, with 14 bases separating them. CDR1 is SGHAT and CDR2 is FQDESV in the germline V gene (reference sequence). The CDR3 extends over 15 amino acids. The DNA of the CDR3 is TGTGCCAGCAGCTTGGGGCTAAGGGGTCCAGATACGCAGTATTTT. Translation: CASSLGLRGPDTQYF. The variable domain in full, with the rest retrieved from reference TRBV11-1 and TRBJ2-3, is EAEVAQSPRYKITEKSQAVAFWCDPISGHATLYWYRQILGQGPELLVQFQDESVVDDSQLPKDRFSAERLKGVDSTLKIQPAELGDSAMYLCASSLGLRGPDTQYFGPGTRLTVL.

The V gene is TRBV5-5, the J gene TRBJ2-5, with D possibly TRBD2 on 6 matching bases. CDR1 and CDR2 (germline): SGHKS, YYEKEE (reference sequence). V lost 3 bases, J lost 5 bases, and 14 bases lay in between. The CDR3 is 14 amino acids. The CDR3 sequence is CASSWGDLRETQYF. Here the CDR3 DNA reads TGTGCCAGCAGCTGGGGGGACCTTAGGGAGACCCAGTACTTC.

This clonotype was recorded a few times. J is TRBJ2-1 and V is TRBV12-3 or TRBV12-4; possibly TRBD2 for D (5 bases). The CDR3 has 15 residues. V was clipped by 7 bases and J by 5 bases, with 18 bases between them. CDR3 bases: TGTGCCAGCATGTCGTACGAGGGTAGGGACAATGAGCAGTTCTTC. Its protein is CASMSYEGRDNEQFF.

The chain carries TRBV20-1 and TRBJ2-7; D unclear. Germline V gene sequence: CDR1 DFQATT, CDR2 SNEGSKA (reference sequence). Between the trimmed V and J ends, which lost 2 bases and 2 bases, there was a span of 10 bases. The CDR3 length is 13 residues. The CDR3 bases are TGCAGTGCTAGACTAGGCAGTCCCTACGAGCAGTACTTC. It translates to CSARLGSPYEQYF.

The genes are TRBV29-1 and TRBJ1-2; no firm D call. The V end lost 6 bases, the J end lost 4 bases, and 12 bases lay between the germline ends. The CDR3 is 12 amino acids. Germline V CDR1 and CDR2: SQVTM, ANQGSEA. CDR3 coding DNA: TGCAGCGTCTCCCCAGCCACCTATGGCTACACCTTC. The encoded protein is CSVSPATYGYTF.

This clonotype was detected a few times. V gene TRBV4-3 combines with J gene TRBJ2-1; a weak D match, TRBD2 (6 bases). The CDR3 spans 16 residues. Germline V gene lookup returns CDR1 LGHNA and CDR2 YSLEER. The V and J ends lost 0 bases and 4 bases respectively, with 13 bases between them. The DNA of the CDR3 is TGCGCCAGCAGCCAAGAAGAGGCGGGGCTTTACAATGAGCAGTTCTTC. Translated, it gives CASSQEEAGLYNEQFF.

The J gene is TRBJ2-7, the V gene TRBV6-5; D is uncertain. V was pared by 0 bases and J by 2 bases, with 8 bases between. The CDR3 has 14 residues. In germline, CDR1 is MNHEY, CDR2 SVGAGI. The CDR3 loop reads CASSYSASPYEQYF. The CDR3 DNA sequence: TGTGCCAGCAGTTACTCGGCCAGCCCCTACGAGCAGTACTTC.

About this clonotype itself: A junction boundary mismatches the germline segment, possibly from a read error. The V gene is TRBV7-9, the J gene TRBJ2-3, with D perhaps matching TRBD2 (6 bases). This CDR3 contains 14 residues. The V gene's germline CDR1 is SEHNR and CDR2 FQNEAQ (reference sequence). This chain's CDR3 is CASSPRLVRDMQYF. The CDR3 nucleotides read TGTGCCAGCAGCCCCAGACTAGTGAGGGATATGCAGTATTTT.

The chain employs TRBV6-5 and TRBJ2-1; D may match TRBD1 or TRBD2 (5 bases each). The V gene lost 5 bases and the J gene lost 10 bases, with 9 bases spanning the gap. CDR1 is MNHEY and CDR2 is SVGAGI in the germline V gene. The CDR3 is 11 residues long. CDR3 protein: CASSERGEQFF. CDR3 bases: TGTGCCAGCAGTGAGAGGGGCGAGCAGTTCTTC.

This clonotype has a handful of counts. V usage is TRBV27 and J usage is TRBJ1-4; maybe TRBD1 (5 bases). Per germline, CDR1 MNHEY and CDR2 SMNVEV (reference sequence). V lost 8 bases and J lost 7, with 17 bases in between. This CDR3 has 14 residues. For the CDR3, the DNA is TGTGCCAGCTGGGACCCCCGGACGTCTGAAAAACTGTTTTTT. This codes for CASWDPRTSEKLFF.